Here is one TCR beta chain with its context. Antigen specificity is unknown. CDR1 and CDR2 (germline): GTSNPN, SVGIG (reference sequence). This CDR3 has 14 residues. V was trimmed by 4 bases and J by 4 bases, leaving 17 bases between them. The entry originates in a study of CD8 T cell repertoires and HIV-1 epitope variants. The wider study: Controls included no peptide, Ebola AY9 epitope, and a CMV, EBV, flu pool.

Assay used: immunoSEQ multiplex PCR; TCRdb lists only in-frame clones, some missing. Of about 7,300 clones listed, 63% are singletons. V is TRBV30 and J is TRBJ2-7; the D call may be TRBD1 or TRBD2 (6 bases each). This sequence was found in a male donor with HIV. Sample: cultured CD8+ T cells derived from PBMCs. The DNA for the CDR3 is TGTGCCTGGAATCTGGGGGGCGTCGGTTACGAGCAGTACTTC. Translation gives CAWNLGGVGYEQYF.